The source of this T cell receptor beta chain is a study of T cells in Graves' hyperthyroidism and ophthalmopathy. Study information: Blood from the periphery was taken at initial diagnosis, before any treatment.

In its sample, this clonotype was seen many times. The antigen is unknown. The study's findings and limits: Ophthalmopathy was model-predicted a median approximately 6.4 months pre-onset. A 13 V-J model separated ophthalmopathy from stable hyperthyroidism.

Using around 10 ml of fresh peripheral blood, PBMCs were prepared. TCR beta CDR3 regions were amplified from RNA. Researchers ran a first-round RT-PCR on the TCR CDR3 using the HTBI primer set. TCRdb used MiXCR to reprocess the multiplex PCR reads, holding one entry per CDR3 protein. This table holds roughly 550,000 distinct CDR3 sequences, 15% to 20% found once. The germline CDR1 and CDR2 sequences are MNHNS and SASEGT. V shed 7 bases and J 4 bases; nucleotides not matched to a gene: 9. The CDR3 has 15 amino acids. This TCR was sampled from a woman under 40 with Graves' ophthalmopathy. Sequencing was carried out using blood. The V gene is TRBV6-1, the J gene TRBJ1-1; 10 nucleotides line up with TRBD1. CDR3: CASTTFRTGGTEAFF. The CDR3 region has the DNA TGTGCCAGCACTACGTTTAGGACAGGGGGCACTGAAGCTTTCTTT.